Sequencing of this T cell receptor beta chain was carried out in a study of T cells in Graves' hyperthyroidism and ophthalmopathy. CDR1 SGHRS and CDR2 YFSETQ come from the germline V gene. Trimming at V came to 1 base and at J to 3 bases, leaving 16 bases not matched to a gene. This CDR3 has 18 residues. This clonotype occurred many times. Its matching antigen is unknown. Findings of the study overall: Blood also carried most thyroid clonotypes expanded above 0.001.

Amplification of TCR beta CDR3 regions used RNA as the template. The study used the HTBI primer set for a first-round RT-PCR of the TCR CDR3. TCRdb re-derived calls from the multiplex PCR reads in MiXCR, one entry per CDR3 protein. The sample lists nearly 600,000 distinct CDR3 sequences; about 15% were seen once. Orbital computed tomography and thyroid ultrasound, together with serum TRAb and thyroxine and clinical symptoms, were used for diagnoses. This sample holds PBMCs from roughly 10 ml fresh peripheral blood. Sequencing was carried out using blood. The J gene is TRBJ2-7, the V gene TRBV5-1; 7 bases are shared with TRBD1. The clonotype comes from a woman aged 25 to 45 with Graves' hyperthyroidism that later progressed to Graves' ophthalmopathy. The CDR3 spells CASSLPMTGPSGFYEQYF. The DNA for the CDR3 is TGCGCCAGCAGCTTGCCTATGACAGGGCCGTCGGGATTCTACGAGCAGTACTTC.